This T cell receptor (beta chain) comes out of a study of T cells after yellow fever vaccination. Study information: Each low-cell-number fraction was prepared by means of SMART-Seq v4 Ultra Low Input.

Germline CDR1 reads LNHNV; CDR2 reads YYDKDF (reference sequence). The J segment lost 4 bases and the V segment lost 3 bases, leaving 8 bases of the junction unmatched. This CDR3 spans 15 amino acids. Study-wide points: The secondary response was weaker but peaked faster, day 5 versus 15. From the bulk population, abundant clonotypes could contaminate and appear within FACS-sorted repertoires. Clones that expanded after primary vaccination mostly reappeared after the booster (96% CD4, approximately 89% CD8).

This clonotype was detected a few times. The antigen remains undetermined. A single record per CDR3 protein comes from TCRdb applying MiXCR to the 5' RACE reads. The repertoire holds approximately 610,000 distinct CDR3 sequences, with around a sixth as singletons. J is TRBJ2-5 and V is TRBV15; TRBD1 agrees at 7 bases. The specimen was PBMCs, collected 5 days after the first yellow fever vaccination. The TCR sequence derives from a young man who received the YFV17D yellow fever vaccine. The CDR3 loop is CATSRKGQSIETQYF. DNA for the CDR3: TGTGCCACCAGCAGGAAGGGACAGTCTATAGAGACCCAGTACTTC.